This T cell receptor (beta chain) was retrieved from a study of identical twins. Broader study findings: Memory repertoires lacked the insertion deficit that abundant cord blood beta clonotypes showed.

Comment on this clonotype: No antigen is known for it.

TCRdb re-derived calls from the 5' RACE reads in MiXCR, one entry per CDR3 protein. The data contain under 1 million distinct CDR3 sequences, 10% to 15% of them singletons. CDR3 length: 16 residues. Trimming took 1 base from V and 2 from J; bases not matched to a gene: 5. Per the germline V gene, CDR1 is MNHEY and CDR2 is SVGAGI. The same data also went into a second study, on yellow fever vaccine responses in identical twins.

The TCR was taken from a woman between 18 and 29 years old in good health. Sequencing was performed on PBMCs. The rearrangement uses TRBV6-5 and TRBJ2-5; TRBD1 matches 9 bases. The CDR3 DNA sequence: TGTGCCAGCAGTTACTTCGGGACAGGGAGGCAAGAGACCCAGTACTTC. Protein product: CASSYFGTGRQETQYF.